The next 14 T cell receptor beta chains were all read from a single sample in a study of blood T cell repertoires in COVID-19. Profiled with immunoSEQ multiplex PCR; TCRdb holds only in-frame clones, not every one. The sample yields tens of thousands of clones, approximately 86% seen once. Sequencing was carried out using peripheral blood. The receptor source for this set is a man in his forties or fifties with acute or convalescent COVID-19.

V is TRBV29-1 and J is TRBJ1-4; 9 positions agree with TRBD1. Germline V CDR1 and CDR2: SQVTM, ANQGSEA. With 4 bases clipped from V and 3 bases from J, the junction kept 0 bases outside the gene matches. This CDR3 spans 13 amino acids. The CDR3 region is CSVGQGANEKLFF. The CDR3 bases are TGCAGCGTTGGACAGGGGGCTAATGAAAAACTGTTTTTT.

This clone has a single count. This chain connects TRBV6-5 to TRBJ2-3; a weak D match, TRBD1 (5 bases). Germline CDR1 and CDR2: MNHEY and SVGAGI. There are 14 residues in the CDR3. Between the trimmed V and J ends, which lost 6 bases and 2 bases, there was a span of 12 bases. The CDR3 bases are TGTGCCAGCAGCCAAAGGGGTTCCACAGATACGCAGTATTTT. Encoded protein: CASSQRGSTDTQYF.

V usage is TRBV30 and J usage is TRBJ1-2; TRBD1 matches at 9 bases. With V trimmed by 1 base and J by 4 bases, 7 bases remained unmatched. Germline CDR1 and CDR2: GTSNPN and SVGIG (reference sequence). This CDR3 spans 15 amino acids. CDR3 DNA sequence: TGTGCCTGGAGTGCGAAGACGGGACAGGGCTATGGCTACACCTTC. Amino acid sequence: CAWSAKTGQGYGYTF.

The chain is built from TRBV24-1 and TRBJ2-1; the match to TRBD2 covers 7 bases. V lost 0 bases to trimming and J lost 3 bases; unmatched junction nucleotides: 1. This CDR3 spans 15 amino acids. CDR1 and CDR2 from the germline V gene are KGHDR and SFDVKD. The DNA of the CDR3 is TGTGCCACCAGTGATTTGAGGACTAGCTACAATGAGCAGTTCTTC. Translating it yields CATSDLRTSYNEQFF.

The chain is built from TRBV24-1 and TRBJ1-1; 7 nucleotides agree with TRBD1. This CDR3 has 17 amino acids. Per the germline V gene, CDR1 is KGHDR and CDR2 is SFDVKD. V was clipped by 3 bases and J by 0 bases; unmatched bases: 9. CDR3 residues: CATSDTGVRELNTEAFF. In DNA, the CDR3 is TGTGCCACCAGTGATACAGGGGTTCGAGAGTTGAACACTGAAGCTTTCTTT.

This clone was recorded only once. The rearrangement joins TRBV19 to TRBJ2-2; 7 bases line up with TRBD2. This CDR3 contains 16 residues. V shed 1 base, J shed 4 bases, and the junction held 6 bases outside the gene matches. The germline V gene has CDR1 LNHDA and CDR2 SQIVND (reference sequence). The CDR3, as DNA: TGTGCCAGTAGTATAGTGAGCGGGGCAACCACCGGGGAGCTGTTTTTT. It specifies CASSIVSGATTGELFF.

The V and J genes are TRBV7-9 and TRBJ1-5; D might be TRBD1 (5 bases). This CDR3 spans 14 amino acids. Germline lookup yields CDR1 SEHNR and CDR2 FQNEAQ (reference sequence). V was clipped by 4 bases and J by 0 bases, with 7 bases between them. The CDR3 DNA sequence: TGTGCCAGCAGCTCGACAGATAGCAATCAGCCCCAGCATTTT. Translating it yields CASSSTDSNQPQHF.

The genes are TRBV1 and TRBJ2-1; the table's TRBD2 call for D was not verified on the DNA. TRBV1 is classified as a pseudogene. There are 16 residues in the CDR3. The CDR3 DNA reads as TGCACCAGCAGCCACCTTAGCGGGGGGGCGGAAAATGAGCAGTTCTTC. Its translation is CTSSHLSGGAENEQFF.

The CDR3, as DNA: TGTGCCAGCAGCTTAAGTATCCAAGAGACCCAGTACTTC. It encodes CASSLSIQETQYF. V usage is TRBV7-3 and J usage is TRBJ2-5; D gene unclear. V was shortened by 1 base and J by 1 base, with 4 bases between the two germline ends. This CDR3 is built from 13 residues. CDR1 is SGHTA and CDR2 is FQGTGA in the germline V gene.

This clone was seen only a few times. The chain combines TRBV30 with TRBJ1-5, with 7 nucleotides matching TRBD1. The length of the CDR3 is 14 residues. Germline V gene data show CDR1 as GTSNPN and CDR2 as SVGIG (reference sequence). V gave up 5 bases and J gave up 2 bases; unmatched junction bases: 6. The CDR3 here is CAWAQGHGNQPQHF. The DNA for the CDR3 is TGTGCCTGGGCACAGGGGCATGGCAATCAGCCCCAGCATTTT.

The gene calls are TRBV5-1 and TRBJ1-2; D possibly corresponds to TRBD1 (6 bases). Germline CDR1 SGHRS, CDR2 YFSETQ. This CDR3 is built from 15 residues. The V and J ends lost 4 bases and 4 bases respectively, with 17 bases between them. This CDR3 is CASSPNRALSYGYTF. The CDR3 DNA is TGCGCCAGCAGCCCTAACAGGGCTCTGAGCTATGGCTACACCTTC.

The chain carries TRBV27 and TRBJ2-1; TRBD1 matches 8 bases. Germline CDR1 reads MNHEY; CDR2 reads SMNVEV (reference sequence). CDR3 size: 13 residues. The V segment lost 7 bases and the J segment 6 bases; nucleotides outside the gene matches: 5. CDR3 amino acids: CASKTGAGNEQFF. CDR3 bases: TGTGCCAGCAAGACAGGGGCAGGCAATGAGCAGTTCTTC.

Turning to this clone: A read error may produce the germline difference seen at one junction end. V and J are TRBV28 and TRBJ1-5; D call uncertain. CDR1 and CDR2 from the germline V gene are MDHEN and SYDVKM. CDR3 length: 15 amino acids. CDR3 loop: CASSLILGSKQPQHF. As DNA, the CDR3 is TGTGCCAGCAGTTTAATACTGGGGAGCAAGCAGCCCCAGCATTTT.

This chain joins TRBV28 and TRBJ2-7, with 10 bases matching TRBD1. This CDR3 region has 15 residues. CDR1 and CDR2 from the germline V gene are MDHEN and SYDVKM. The ends lost 6 bases at V and 6 bases at J; junction bases unmatched: 11. The CDR3 DNA follows: TGTGCCAGCAGGACACCGGGACAGGGGTCGTCCGAGCAGTACTTC. It specifies CASRTPGQGSSEQYF. Full variable domain (remainder filled in from reference TRBV28 and TRBJ2-7): DVKVTQSSRYLVKRTGEKVFLECVQDMDHENMFWYRQDPGLGLRLIYFSYDVKMKEKGDIPEGYSVSREKKERFSLILESASTNQTSMYLCASRTPGQGSSEQYFGPGTRLTVT.